This is a list of T cell receptor beta chains from one sample in a study of blood T cell repertoires in COVID-19. This table comes from immunoSEQ multiplex PCR, and its TCRdb copy is limited to in-frame clones, with some not included. This table has 250,000 to 350,000 clones, roughly 90% appearing once. Sequencing was performed on peripheral blood. The source of these receptors is a woman aged 50 to 60 with active or convalescent COVID-19. Both conserved end residues are part of each CDR3. The order of the fields is V gene, clone size, D gene, J gene, CDR3 protein, CDR3 DNA. A D gene is named only where the DNA matches it firmly. Part of the rows lack a size; the others show once, few, many or a class for expanded clones.

TRBV18	NA	TRBD1	TRBJ1-1	CASSPGTGSGGTEAFF	TGTGCCAGCTCACCAGGGACAGGGTCAGGAGGGACTGAAGCTTTCTTT
TRBV27	NA	TRBD1	TRBJ2-7	CASSGTGGNYEQYF	TGTGCCAGCAGCGGGACAGGGGGCAATTACGAGCAGTACTTC
TRBV5-1	NA	TRBD2	TRBJ2-6	CASSLTSGTGANVLTF	TGCGCCAGCAGCTTGACTAGCGGGACAGGGGCCAACGTCCTGACTTTC
TRBV6-5	NA	NA	TRBJ2-7	CASSYVEFYEQYF	TGTGCCAGCAGTTACGTAGAATTCTACGAGCAGTACTTC
TRBV5-6	NA	NA	TRBJ1-2	CASSLGLREYGYTF	TGTGCCAGCAGCTTGGGCCTCAGGGAATACGGCTACACCTTC
TRBV27	few	TRBD1	TRBJ2-2	CASRPILTGPTGELFF	TGTGCCAGCAGACCGATCCTGACAGGGCCCACCGGGGAGCTGTTTTTT
TRBV7-9	NA	TRBD2	TRBJ2-7	CASSSPSGAPSYEQYF	TGTGCCAGCAGCTCCCCTAGCGGGGCGCCTTCCTACGAGCAGTACTTC
TRBV7-9	once	NA	TRBJ2-4	CASSLVSLNIQYF	TGTGCCAGCAGCTTAGTCAGTCTAAACATTCAGTACTTC
TRBV6-5	NA	TRBD1	TRBJ1-2	CASRRTGGHYGYTF	TGTGCCAGCAGGAGGACAGGGGGTCACTATGGCTACACCTTC
TRBV7-3	once	TRBD1	TRBJ2-5	CASSLVGTGQETQYF	TGTGCCAGCAGCTTAGTCGGGACAGGGCAAGAGACCCAGTACTTC
TRBV6-5	NA	TRBD2	TRBJ2-5	CASRTSGGGETQYF	TGTGCCAGCAGGACTAGCGGAGGGGGGGAGACCCAGTACTTC
TRBV7-3	NA	TRBD2	TRBJ2-5	CASSLTCLAGGPYQETQYF	TGTGCCAGCAGCTTAACATGTCTAGCGGGAGGCCCGTACCAAGAGACCCAGTACTTC
TRBV30	NA	NA	TRBJ2-1	CAWSVYDEQFF	TGTGCCTGGAGTGTATATGATGAGCAGTTCTTC
TRBV2	NA	NA	TRBJ1-4	CASRPTGILNEKLFF	TGTGCCAGCAGACCTACAGGGATCTTGAATGAAAAACTGTTTTTT
TRBV18	NA	TRBD1	TRBJ1-2	CASSPPGQGARGTF	TGTGCCAGCTCACCACCCGGACAGGGGGCGCGGGGTACCTTC
TRBV27	NA	TRBD1	TRBJ1-1	CASSLTGGLNTEAFF	TGTGCCAGCAGTTTAACAGGGGGACTGAACACTGAAGCTTTCTTT
TRBV11-2	NA	NA	TRBJ2-7	CASSELLIEQYF	TGTGCCAGCAGCGAGCTACTAATCGAGCAGTACTTC
TRBV5-6	NA	NA	TRBJ2-3	CASSGGGHSTDTQYF	TGTGCCAGCAGCGGCGGGGGCCATTCCACAGATACGCAGTATTTT
TRBV21-1	few	NA	TRBJ1-2	CASSKTWSYGYTF	TGTGCCAGCAGCAAAACGTGGAGCTATGGCTACACCTTC
TRBV5-5	NA	TRBD1	TRBJ1-1	CASSLRQGVRDTEAFF	TGTGCCAGCAGCTTACGTCAGGGGGTAAGGGACACTGAAGCTTTCTTT
TRBV6-6	NA	NA	TRBJ2-1	CASTFPASSYNEQFF	TGTGCCAGCACCTTTCCCGCGAGCTCCTACAATGAGCAGTTCTTC
TRBV6-2/TRBV6-3	NA	TRBD1	TRBJ1-6	CASSYPDRGSPLHF	TGTGCCAGCAGTTACCCCGACAGGGGTTCACCCCTCCACTTT
TRBV9	few	NA	TRBJ2-1	CASSVASRGNEQFF	TGTGCCAGCAGCGTAGCTTCCCGGGGGAATGAGCAGTTCTTC
TRBV6-5	NA	TRBD1	TRBJ1-6	CASSYTSQDRGPLHF	TGTGCCAGCAGTTACACATCCCAAGACAGGGGCCCCCTCCACTTT
TRBV2	NA	TRBD1	TRBJ2-7	CASNLRDSSYEQYF	TGTGCCAGCAATCTACGGGACAGTTCCTACGAGCAGTACTTC
TRBV30	NA	NA	TRBJ1-1	CAWNRAWAEAFF	TGTGCCTGGAACAGGGCTTGGGCTGAAGCTTTCTTT
TRBV6-1	few	NA	TRBJ1-5	CASSEREVDLGPQHF	TGTGCCAGCAGTGAAAGAGAGGTCGATCTAGGGCCCCAGCATTTT
TRBV5-1	NA	TRBD2	TRBJ2-1	CASSLTSGGNEQFF	TGCGCCAGCAGCTTGACTAGCGGGGGCAATGAGCAGTTCTTC
TRBV27	NA	TRBD1	TRBJ1-1	CASSAWTGSTTEAFF	TGTGCCAGCAGTGCCTGGACAGGTTCTACAACTGAAGCTTTCTTT
TRBV10-3	NA	NA	TRBJ1-1	CAIREDMNTEAFF	TGTGCCATCAGAGAGGACATGAACACTGAAGCTTTCTTT
TRBV19	once	TRBD1	TRBJ1-2	CASQQGAYGYTF	TGTGCCAGCCAACAGGGGGCCTATGGCTACACCTTC
TRBV15	NA	NA	TRBJ1-4	CATSRDYLNGGKLFF	TGTGCCACCAGCAGAGATTACCTAAATGGGGGGAAACTGTTTTTT
TRBV18	NA	TRBD1	TRBJ2-1	CASSPGTGNSNEQFF	TGTGCCAGCTCACCTGGGACAGGGAATAGCAATGAGCAGTTCTTC
TRBV11-2	NA	TRBD1	TRBJ1-1	CASSLVGQKRSTEAFF	TGTGCCAGCAGCTTAGTGGGACAGAAGAGGAGCACTGAAGCTTTCTTT
TRBV12-5	NA	NA	TRBJ2-5	CASGLARDQETQYF	TGTGCTAGTGGTCTAGCCCGGGACCAAGAGACCCAGTACTTC
TRBV25-1	NA	NA	TRBJ2-1	CASSVDRIYNEQFF	TGTGCCAGCAGTGTTGACAGAATATACAATGAGCAGTTCTTC
TRBV29-1	NA	NA	TRBJ2-3	CSVTDSPRDTQYF	TGCAGCGTTACGGACTCCCCTAGAGATACGCAGTATTTT
TRBV5-5	NA	NA	TRBJ2-7	CASSSRPRGTYEQYF	TGTGCCAGCAGCTCTCGGCCCCGGGGGACCTACGAGCAGTACTTC
TRBV3-1/TRBV3-2	NA	NA	TRBJ2-7	CASSQGRVGYEQYF	TGTGCCAGCAGCCAAGGGAGGGTGGGCTACGAGCAGTACTTC
TRBV19	NA	NA	TRBJ1-3	CASSLGLSGNTIYF	TGTGCCAGTAGTCTCGGACTCTCTGGAAACACCATATATTTT
TRBV24-1	NA	NA	TRBJ2-3	CATSDSVDTQYF	TGTGCCACCAGTGATTCGGTTGATACGCAGTATTTT
TRBV28	NA	TRBD1	TRBJ2-3	CASSQARTGGIDTQYF	TGTGCCAGCAGCCAAGCGAGGACAGGTGGAATTGATACGCAGTATTTT
TRBV4-3	NA	NA	TRBJ1-2	CASSHTQGGDYGYTF	TGCGCCAGCAGCCATACCCAGGGTGGAGACTATGGCTACACCTTC
TRBV28	NA	TRBD1	TRBJ1-2	CASSSPITGQSYYGYTF	TGTGCCAGCAGTTCCCCCATCACGGGACAGAGCTACTATGGCTACACCTTC
TRBV7-3	NA	NA	TRBJ2-1	CASSLAPGASGAGEQFF	TGTGCCAGCAGCCTAGCCCCAGGGGCCTCTGGAGCGGGAGAGCAGTTCTTC
TRBV7-6	NA	TRBD1	TRBJ2-5	CASSRQGAVQETQYF	TGTGCCAGCAGCCGACAGGGGGCGGTCCAAGAGACCCAGTACTTC
TRBV27	NA	NA	TRBJ2-1	CASSHSRVDEQFF	TGTGCCAGCAGCCACTCCAGGGTAGATGAGCAGTTCTTC
TRBV9	NA	TRBD2	TRBJ2-1	CASSVEGLPSSYNEQFF	TGTGCCAGCAGCGTAGAGGGACTACCCAGCTCCTACAATGAGCAGTTCTTC
TRBV4-3	NA	TRBD1	TRBJ1-6	CASSTGTGNSPLHF	TGCGCCAGCAGTACCGGGACAGGTAATTCACCCCTCCACTTT
TRBV7-9	NA	NA	TRBJ2-1	CASSFPLVSAYNEQFF	TGTGCCAGCAGCTTCCCACTAGTGAGTGCCTACAATGAGCAGTTCTTC
TRBV11-3	once	TRBD1	TRBJ2-3	CASSSTGWTDTQYF	TGTGCCAGCAGCTCGACAGGGTGGACAGATACGCAGTATTTT
TRBV7-8	NA	NA	TRBJ1-2	CASSLATDYGYTF	TGTGCCAGCAGCTTAGCGACAGACTATGGCTACACCTTC
TRBV6-5	NA	TRBD1	TRBJ1-4	CASSRDRTNEKLFF	TGTGCCAGCAGTCGGGACAGAACTAATGAAAAACTGTTTTTT